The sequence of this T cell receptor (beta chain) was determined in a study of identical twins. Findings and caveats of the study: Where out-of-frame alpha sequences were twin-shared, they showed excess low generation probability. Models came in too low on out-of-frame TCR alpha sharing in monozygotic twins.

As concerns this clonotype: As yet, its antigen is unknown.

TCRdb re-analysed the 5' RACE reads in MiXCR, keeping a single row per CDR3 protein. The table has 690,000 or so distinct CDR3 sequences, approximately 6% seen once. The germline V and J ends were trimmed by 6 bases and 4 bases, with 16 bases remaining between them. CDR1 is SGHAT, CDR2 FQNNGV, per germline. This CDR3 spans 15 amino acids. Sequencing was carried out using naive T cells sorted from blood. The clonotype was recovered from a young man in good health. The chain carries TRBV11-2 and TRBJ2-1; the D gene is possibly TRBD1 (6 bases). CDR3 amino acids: CASRPNRVPYNEQFF. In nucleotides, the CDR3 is TGTGCCAGCAGACCAAACAGGGTCCCTTACAATGAGCAGTTCTTC.